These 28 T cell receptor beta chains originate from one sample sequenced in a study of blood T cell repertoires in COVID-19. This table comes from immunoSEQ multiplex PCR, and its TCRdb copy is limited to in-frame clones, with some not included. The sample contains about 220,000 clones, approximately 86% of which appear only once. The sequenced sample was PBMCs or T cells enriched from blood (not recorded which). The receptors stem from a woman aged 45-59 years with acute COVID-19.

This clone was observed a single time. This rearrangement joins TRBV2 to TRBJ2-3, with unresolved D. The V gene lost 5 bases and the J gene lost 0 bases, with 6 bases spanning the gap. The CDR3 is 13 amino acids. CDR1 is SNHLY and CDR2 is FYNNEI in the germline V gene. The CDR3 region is CASSSTSTDTQYF. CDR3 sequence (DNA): TGTGCCAGCAGTAGTACTAGCACAGATACGCAGTATTTT.

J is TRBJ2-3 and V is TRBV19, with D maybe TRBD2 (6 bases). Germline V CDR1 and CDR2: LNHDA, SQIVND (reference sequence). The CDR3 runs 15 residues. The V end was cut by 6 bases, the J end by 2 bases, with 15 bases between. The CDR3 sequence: CASRRREPATDTQYF. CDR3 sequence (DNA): TGTGCCAGTAGAAGGCGGGAACCCGCCACAGATACGCAGTATTTT.

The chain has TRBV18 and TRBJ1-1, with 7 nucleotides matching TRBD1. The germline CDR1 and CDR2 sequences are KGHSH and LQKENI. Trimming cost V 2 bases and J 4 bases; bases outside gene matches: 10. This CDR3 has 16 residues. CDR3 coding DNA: TGTGCCAGCTCACCAGGATCGACAGGGTTGGGCACTGAAGCTTTCTTT. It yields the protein CASSPGSTGLGTEAFF.

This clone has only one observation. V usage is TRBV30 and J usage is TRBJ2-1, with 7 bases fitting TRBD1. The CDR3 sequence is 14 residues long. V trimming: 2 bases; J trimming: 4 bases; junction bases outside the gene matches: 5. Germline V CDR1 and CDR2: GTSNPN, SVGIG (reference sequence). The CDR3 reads CAWSTQGSYNEQFF. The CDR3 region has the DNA TGTGCCTGGAGTACACAGGGGTCTTACAATGAGCAGTTCTTC.

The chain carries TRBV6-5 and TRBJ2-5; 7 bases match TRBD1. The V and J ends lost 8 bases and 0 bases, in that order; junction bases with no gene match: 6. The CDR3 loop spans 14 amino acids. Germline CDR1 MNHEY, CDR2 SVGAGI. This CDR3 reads CASARQGHQETQYF. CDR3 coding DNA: TGTGCCAGCGCGAGACAGGGTCACCAAGAGACCCAGTACTTC.

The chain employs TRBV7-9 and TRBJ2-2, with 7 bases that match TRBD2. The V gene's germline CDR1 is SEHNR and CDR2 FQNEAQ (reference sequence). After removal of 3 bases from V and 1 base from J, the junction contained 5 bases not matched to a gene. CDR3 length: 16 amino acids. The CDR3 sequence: CASSLSAGLNTGELFF. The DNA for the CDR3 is TGTGCCAGCAGCTTGTCAGCGGGGCTGAACACCGGGGAGCTGTTTTTT.

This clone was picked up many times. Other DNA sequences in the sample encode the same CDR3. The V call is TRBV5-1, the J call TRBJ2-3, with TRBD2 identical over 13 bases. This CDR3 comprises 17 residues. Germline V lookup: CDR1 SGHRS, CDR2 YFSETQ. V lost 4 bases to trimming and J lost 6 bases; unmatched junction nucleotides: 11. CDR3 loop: CASSALLAGGPGDTQYF. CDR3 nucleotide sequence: TGCGCCAGCAGCGCCCTACTAGCGGGAGGGCCGGGCGATACGCAGTATTTT.

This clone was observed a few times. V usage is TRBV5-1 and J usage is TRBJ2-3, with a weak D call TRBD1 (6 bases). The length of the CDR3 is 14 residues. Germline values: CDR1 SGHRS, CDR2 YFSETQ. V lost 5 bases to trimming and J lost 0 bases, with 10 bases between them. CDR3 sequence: CASSMDSSTDTQYF. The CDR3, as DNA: TGCGCCAGCAGTATGGACAGTAGCACAGATACGCAGTATTTT.

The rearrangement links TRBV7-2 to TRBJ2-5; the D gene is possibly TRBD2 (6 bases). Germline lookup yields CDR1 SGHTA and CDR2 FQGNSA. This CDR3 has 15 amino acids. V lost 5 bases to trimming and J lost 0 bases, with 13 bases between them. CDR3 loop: CASSPGTSYQETQYF. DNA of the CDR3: TGTGCCAGCAGCCCCGGGACTTCCTACCAAGAGACCCAGTACTTC.

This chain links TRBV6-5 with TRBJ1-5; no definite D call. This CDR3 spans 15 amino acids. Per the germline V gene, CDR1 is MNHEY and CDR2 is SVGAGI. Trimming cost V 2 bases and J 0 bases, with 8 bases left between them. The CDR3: CASSYRQYSNQPQHF. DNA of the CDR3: TGTGCCAGCAGTTACCGACAATATAGCAATCAGCCCCAGCATTTT.

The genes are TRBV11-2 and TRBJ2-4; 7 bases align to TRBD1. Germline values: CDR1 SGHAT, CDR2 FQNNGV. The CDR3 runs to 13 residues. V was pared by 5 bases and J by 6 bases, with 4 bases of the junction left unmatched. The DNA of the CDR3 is TGTGCCAGCAGCAATAGGGGGCTAAACATTCAGTACTTC. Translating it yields CASSNRGLNIQYF.

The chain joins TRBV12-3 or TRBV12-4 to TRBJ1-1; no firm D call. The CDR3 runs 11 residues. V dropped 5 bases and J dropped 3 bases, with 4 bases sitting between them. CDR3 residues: CASSPYTEAFF. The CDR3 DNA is TGTGCCAGCAGTCCGTACACTGAAGCTTTCTTT.

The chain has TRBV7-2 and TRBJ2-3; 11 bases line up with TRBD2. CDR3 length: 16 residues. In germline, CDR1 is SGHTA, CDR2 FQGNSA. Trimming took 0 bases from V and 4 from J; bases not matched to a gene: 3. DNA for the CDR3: TGTGCCAGCAGCTTAGCGACTAGCGGGACGGCAGATACGCAGTATTTT. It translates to CASSLATSGTADTQYF. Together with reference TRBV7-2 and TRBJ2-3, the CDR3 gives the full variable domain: GAGVSQSPSNKVTEKGKDVELRCDPISGHTALYWYRQSLGQGLEFLIYFQGNSAPDKSGLPSDRFSAERTGGSVSTLTIQRTQQEDSAVYLCASSLATSGTADTQYFGPGTRLTVL.

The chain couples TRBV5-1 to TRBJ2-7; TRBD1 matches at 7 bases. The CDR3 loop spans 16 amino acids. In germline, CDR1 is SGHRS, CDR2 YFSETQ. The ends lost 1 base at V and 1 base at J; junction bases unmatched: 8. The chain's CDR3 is CASSLWATGTSYEQYF. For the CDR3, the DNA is TGCGCCAGCAGCTTGTGGGCGACAGGGACATCCTACGAGCAGTACTTC.

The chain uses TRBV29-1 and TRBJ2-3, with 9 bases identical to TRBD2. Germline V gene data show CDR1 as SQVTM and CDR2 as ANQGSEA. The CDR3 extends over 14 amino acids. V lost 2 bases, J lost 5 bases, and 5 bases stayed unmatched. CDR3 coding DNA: TGCAGCGTTGAATGGCTAGCGGGAATAGATACGCAGTATTTT. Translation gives CSVEWLAGIDTQYF.

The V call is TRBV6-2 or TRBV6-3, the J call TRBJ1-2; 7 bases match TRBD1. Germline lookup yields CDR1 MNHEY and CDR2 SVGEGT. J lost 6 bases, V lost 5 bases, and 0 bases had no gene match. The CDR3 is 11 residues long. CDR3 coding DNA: TGTGCCAGCAGTGACAGGGATGGCTACACCTTC. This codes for CASSDRDGYTF.

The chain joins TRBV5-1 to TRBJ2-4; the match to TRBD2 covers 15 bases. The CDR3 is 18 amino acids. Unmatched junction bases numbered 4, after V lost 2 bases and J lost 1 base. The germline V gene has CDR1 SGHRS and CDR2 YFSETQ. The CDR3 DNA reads TGCGCCAGCAGCTTCGGACTAGCGGGAGGGCCGGCCAAAAACATTCAGTACTTC. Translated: CASSFGLAGGPAKNIQYF.

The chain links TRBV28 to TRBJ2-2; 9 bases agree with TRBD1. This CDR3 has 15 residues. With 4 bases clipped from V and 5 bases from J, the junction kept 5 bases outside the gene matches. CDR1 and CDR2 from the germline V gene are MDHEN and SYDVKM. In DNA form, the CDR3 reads TGTGCCAGCAGTTCTCCCGGGACAGGGACCGGGGAGCTGTTTTTT. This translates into CASSSPGTGTGELFF.

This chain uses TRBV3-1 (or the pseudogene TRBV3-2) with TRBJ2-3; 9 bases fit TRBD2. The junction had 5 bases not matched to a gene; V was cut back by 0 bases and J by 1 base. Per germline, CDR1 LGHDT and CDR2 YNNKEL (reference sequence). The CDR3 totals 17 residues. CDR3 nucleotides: TGTGCCAGCAGCCAAGAGGTCTGGACTAGCGGCACAGATACGCAGTATTTT. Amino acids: CASSQEVWTSGTDTQYF.

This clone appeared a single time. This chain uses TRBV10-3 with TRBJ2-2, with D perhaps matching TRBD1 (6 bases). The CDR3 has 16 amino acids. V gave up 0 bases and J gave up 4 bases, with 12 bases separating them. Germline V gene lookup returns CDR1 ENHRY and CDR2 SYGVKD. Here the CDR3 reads CAISESMTGGTGELFF. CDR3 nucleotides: TGTGCCATCAGTGAGTCGATGACAGGAGGCACCGGGGAGCTGTTTTTT.

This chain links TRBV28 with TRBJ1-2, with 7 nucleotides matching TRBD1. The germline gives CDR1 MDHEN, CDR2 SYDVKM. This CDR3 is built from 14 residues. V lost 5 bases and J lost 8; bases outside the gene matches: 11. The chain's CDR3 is CASSTPGTVKGYTF. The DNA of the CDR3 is TGTGCCAGCAGTACGCCCGGGACAGTAAAAGGCTACACCTTC.

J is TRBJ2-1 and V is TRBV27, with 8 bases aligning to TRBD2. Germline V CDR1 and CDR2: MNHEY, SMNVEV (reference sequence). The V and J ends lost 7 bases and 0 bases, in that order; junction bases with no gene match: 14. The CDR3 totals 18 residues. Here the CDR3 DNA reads TGTGCCAGCAATTCCGCTATGATGGGACTAGACTCCTACAATGAGCAGTTCTTC. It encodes CASNSAMMGLDSYNEQFF.

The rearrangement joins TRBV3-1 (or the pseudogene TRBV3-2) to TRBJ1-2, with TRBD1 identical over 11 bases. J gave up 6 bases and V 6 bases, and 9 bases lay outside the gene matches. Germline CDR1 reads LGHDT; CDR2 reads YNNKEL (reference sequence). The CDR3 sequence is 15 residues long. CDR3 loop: CASRPMGTGGHGYTF. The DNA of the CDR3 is TGTGCCAGCAGACCTATGGGGACAGGGGGACATGGCTACACCTTC.

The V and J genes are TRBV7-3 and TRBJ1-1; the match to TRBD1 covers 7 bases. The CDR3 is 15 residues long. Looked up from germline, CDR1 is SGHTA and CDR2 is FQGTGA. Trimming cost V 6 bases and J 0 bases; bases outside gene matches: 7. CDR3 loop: CASRLTDRVNTEAFF. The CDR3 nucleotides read TGTGCCAGCAGACTAACAGACAGGGTGAACACTGAAGCTTTCTTT.

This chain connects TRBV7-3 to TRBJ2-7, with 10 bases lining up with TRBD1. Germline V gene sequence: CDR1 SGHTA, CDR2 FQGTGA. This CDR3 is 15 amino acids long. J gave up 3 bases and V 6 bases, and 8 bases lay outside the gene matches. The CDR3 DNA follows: TGTGCCAGCAGTTCTGGGACAGGGGAAAACTACGAGCAGTACTTC. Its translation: CASSSGTGENYEQYF.

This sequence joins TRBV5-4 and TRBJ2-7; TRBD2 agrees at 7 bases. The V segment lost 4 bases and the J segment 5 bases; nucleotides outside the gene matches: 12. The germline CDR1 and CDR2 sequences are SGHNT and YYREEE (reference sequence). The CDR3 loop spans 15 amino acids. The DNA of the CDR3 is TGTGCCAGCAGCCCACCCCCCCCCGGGACTAACGAGCAGTACTTC. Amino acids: CASSPPPPGTNEQYF.

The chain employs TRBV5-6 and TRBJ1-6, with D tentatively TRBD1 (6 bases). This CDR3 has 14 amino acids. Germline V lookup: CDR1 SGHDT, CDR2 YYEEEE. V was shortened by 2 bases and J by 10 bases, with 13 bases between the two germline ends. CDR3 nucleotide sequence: TGTGCCAGCAGCTTCTGGGCAGGGGAATCACCCCTCCACTTT. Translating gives CASSFWAGESPLHF.

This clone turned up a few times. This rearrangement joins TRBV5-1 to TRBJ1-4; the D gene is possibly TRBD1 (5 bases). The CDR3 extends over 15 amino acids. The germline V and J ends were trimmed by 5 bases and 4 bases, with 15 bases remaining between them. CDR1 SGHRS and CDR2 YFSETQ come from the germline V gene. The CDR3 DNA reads TGCGCCAGCAGTACAGGACACGCTGGTAATGAAAAACTGTTTTTT. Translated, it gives CASSTGHAGNEKLFF. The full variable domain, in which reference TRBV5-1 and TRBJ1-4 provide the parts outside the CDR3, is KAGVTQTPRYLIKTRGQQVTLSCSPISGHRSVSWYQQTPGQGLQFLFEYFSETQRNKGNFPGRFSGRQFSNSRSEMNVSTLELGDSALYLCASSTGHAGNEKLFFGSGTQLSVL.